Sequencing of this TCR beta chain was carried out in a study of T cells in Graves' hyperthyroidism and ophthalmopathy. This clonotype was counted ten times or more. Its antigen is not identified. The study's findings and limits: Blood also held most thyroid clonotypes expanded beyond 0.001. The authors' 13 V-J model separated ophthalmopathy from stable hyperthyroidism.

Exclusion followed for patients with uncontrolled infection, other autoimmune disease, pregnancy or lactation. TCR beta CDR3 regions were amplified from RNA transcripts. In the first-round RT-PCR of the TCR CDR3, the HTBI primer set was used. A single record per CDR3 protein comes from TCRdb applying MiXCR to the multiplex PCR reads. Of about 640,000 distinct CDR3 sequences in the sample, about 14% are singletons; the top ten hold under 15%. V trimming: 1 base; J trimming: 0 bases; junction bases outside the gene matches: 15. The CDR3 spans 19 residues. Germline V gene sequence: CDR1 DFQATT, CDR2 SNEGSKA (reference sequence).

Specimen: blood. The sequence was collected from a woman between 50 and 59 years old with Graves' ophthalmopathy. The chain carries TRBV20-1 and TRBJ2-3; 8 bases match TRBD2. This CDR3 is CSARGRFTSGRQSTDTQYF. The CDR3 DNA is TGCAGTGCTAGAGGTCGGTTTACTAGCGGAAGGCAGAGCACAGATACGCAGTATTTT.